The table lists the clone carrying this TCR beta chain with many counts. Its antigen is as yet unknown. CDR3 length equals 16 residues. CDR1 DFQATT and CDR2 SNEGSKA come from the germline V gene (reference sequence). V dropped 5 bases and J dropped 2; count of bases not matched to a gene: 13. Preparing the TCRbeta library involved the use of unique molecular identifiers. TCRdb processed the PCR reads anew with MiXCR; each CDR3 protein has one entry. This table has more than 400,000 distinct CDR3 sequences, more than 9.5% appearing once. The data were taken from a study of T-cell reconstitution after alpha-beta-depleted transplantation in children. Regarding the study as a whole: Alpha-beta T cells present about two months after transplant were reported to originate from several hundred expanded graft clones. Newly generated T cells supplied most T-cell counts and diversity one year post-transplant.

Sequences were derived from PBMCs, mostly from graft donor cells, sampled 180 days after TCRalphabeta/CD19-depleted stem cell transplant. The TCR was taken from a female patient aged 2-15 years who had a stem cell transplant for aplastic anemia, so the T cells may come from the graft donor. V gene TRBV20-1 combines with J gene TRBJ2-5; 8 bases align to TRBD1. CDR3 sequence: CSAPRQGMSVQETQYF. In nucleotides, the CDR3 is TGCAGTGCTCCCCGACAGGGGATGAGTGTACAAGAGACCCAGTACTTC.